The TCR beta chain described here comes from a study of cytomegalovirus exposure and HLA in healthy donors. Use of 60 Vbeta and 13 Jbeta primers characterized the PCR. TCRdb's table, derived via immunoSEQ multiplex PCR, lists solely in-frame clones and lacks some. The sample consists of 150,000 to 200,000 clones, 80% of them appearing once. The sequence derives from a girl aged 5-17 years in good health and CMV-seropositive. Sequenced sample: PBMCs.

The CDR3 sequence is CASSFRDDTEAFF. CDR3 sequence (DNA): TGCGCCAGCAGCTTCCGAGATGACACTGAAGCTTTCTTT. V usage is TRBV5-1 and J usage is TRBJ1-1; no reliable D call. This CDR3 is 13 amino acids long. Germline CDR1 is SGHRS and CDR2 is YFSETQ. V lost 2 bases, J lost 3 bases, and 8 bases lay in between.